This T cell receptor (beta chain) originates from a study of cytomegalovirus exposure and HLA in healthy donors. Overall study: From roughly 180 million T cells, an earlier analysis saw 117 million unique TCR beta sequences.

General study findings and limits: A later analysis by the authors found several of the most significant clusters apparently linked to common viral pathogens. Sequencing likely caused a cluster of highly shared sequence variants.

PCR involved 60 Vbeta and 13 Jbeta primers. Only in-frame clones appear in the TCRdb table, and some are missing; sequencing was by immunoSEQ multiplex PCR. Altogether about 150,000 clones are present, 60% to 85% being singletons, with the ten largest covering approximately 4%. Of note for this clone: Its antigen is unidentified.

This clonotype was obtained from a woman in her thirties or forties in good health and CMV-seronegative. The specimen was PBMCs.

The CDR3 protein is CASSPTSYGYTF. As DNA, the CDR3 is TGTGCCAGCAGCCCTACCTCTTATGGCTACACCTTC. The chain couples TRBV6-5 to TRBJ1-2; D remains ambiguous. Deletions cut 6 bases from V and 5 bases from J, with 10 bases between. The CDR3 is 12 residues long. From germline, CDR1 is MNHEY and CDR2 SVGAGI.